The 19 T cell receptor beta chains below all came from one sample that was sequenced in a study of T cells in Graves' hyperthyroidism and ophthalmopathy. The CDR3 regions of TCR beta were amplified from RNA transcripts. RT-PCR in the first round (using the HTBI primer set) targeted the TCR CDR3. TCRdb reprocessed the multiplex PCR reads with MiXCR, giving one entry per CDR3 protein. The sample has almost 500,000 distinct CDR3 sequences; about 20% are singletons. The sample comprised blood. The receptor source for this set is a woman in her seventies with Graves' ophthalmopathy.

The rearrangement uses TRBV9 and TRBJ1-3; D gene ambiguous. Trimming left V 3 bases short and J 2 bases short, with 9 bases between. CDR3 length: 14 residues. Germline values: CDR1 SGDLS, CDR2 YYNGEE. The CDR3 sequence is CASSALIPGNTIYF. CDR3 in DNA: TGTGCCAGCAGCGCCCTGATACCTGGAAACACCATATATTTT.

This clonotype appeared a few times. The chain links TRBV6-1 to TRBJ2-2; 8 nucleotides match TRBD1. The J segment lost 4 bases and the V segment lost 5 bases, leaving 6 bases of the junction unmatched. CDR1 and CDR2 (germline): MNHNS, SASEGT. CDR3 length: 15 residues. The DNA of the CDR3 is TGTGCCAGCAGTAAGGGACAGGACCCCACCGGGGAGCTGTTTTTT. This translates into CASSKGQDPTGELFF.

This clonotype has a count of ten or more. The chain employs TRBV2 and TRBJ2-5, with TRBD2 matching 9 bases. J lost 3 bases, V lost 2 bases, and 7 bases had no gene match. In germline, CDR1 is SNHLY, CDR2 FYNNEI. This CDR3 contains 16 residues. CDR3 coding DNA: TGTGCCAGCAGTGAATCCATGACTAGCGGAAAAGAGACCCAGTACTTC. Its protein product is CASSESMTSGKETQYF.

The chain carries TRBV20-1 and TRBJ1-2; D is perhaps TRBD1 (6 bases). This CDR3 contains 15 residues. Trimming took 1 base from V and 0 from J, leaving 12 bases between them. Germline V CDR1 and CDR2: DFQATT, SNEGSKA (reference sequence). This CDR3 is CSARARTGPNYGYTF. CDR3 sequence (DNA): TGCAGTGCTAGAGCTCGAACAGGGCCTAACTATGGCTACACCTTC.

CDR3 region: CASSLARTGYEQYF. The CDR3 DNA is TGTGCCAGCAGCTTAGCGAGGACAGGGTACGAGCAGTACTTC. The chain joins TRBV7-8 to TRBJ2-7; 8 bases fit TRBD1. Germline assignment: CDR1 SGHVS and CDR2 FQNEAQ. Trimming took 0 bases from V and 4 from J; bases not matched to a gene: 2. There are 14 residues in the CDR3.

This clonotype was observed a few times. The V and J genes are TRBV7-2 and TRBJ2-5; 9 nucleotides agree with TRBD1. CDR3 size: 16 residues. After removal of 5 bases from V and 5 bases from J, the junction contained 12 bases not matched to a gene. Germline values: CDR1 SGHTA, CDR2 FQGNSA. CDR3 loop: CASSKETGGRGETQYF. CDR3 DNA: TGTGCCAGCAGCAAAGAGACAGGGGGTCGAGGTGAGACCCAGTACTTC.

This clonotype came up many times. The chain joins TRBV2 to TRBJ1-2; D uncertain. CDR3 size: 12 residues. Looked up from germline, CDR1 is SNHLY and CDR2 is FYNNEI. Trimming cost V 9 bases and J 0 bases, with 8 bases left between them. The DNA of the CDR3 is TGTGCCAGTGTCTTAGCTAACTATGGCTACACCTTC. Translation gives CASVLANYGYTF.

V and J are TRBV29-1 and TRBJ2-5; TRBD2 is a possible D gene (5 bases). V lost 4 bases to trimming and J lost 4 bases, with 13 bases between them. CDR3 size: 13 residues. Germline V CDR1 and CDR2: SQVTM, ANQGSEA. CDR3 residues: CSVGAGNRETQYF. For the CDR3, the DNA is TGCAGCGTTGGGGCCGGGAATAGAGAGACCCAGTACTTC.

The chain employs TRBV19 and TRBJ1-1; a weak D match, TRBD1 (5 bases). CDR3 length: 15 amino acids. Germline V gene lookup returns CDR1 LNHDA and CDR2 SQIVND (reference sequence). Deletions cut 6 bases from V and 3 bases from J, with 17 bases between. The CDR3 coding sequence is TGTGCCAGTAGGCGTCTCGGCGGGGCTTACACTGAAGCTTTCTTT. It is translated as CASRRLGGAYTEAFF. The entire variable domain, with the rest obtained from reference TRBV19 and TRBJ1-1, is as follows: DGGITQSPKYLFRKEGQNVTLSCEQNLNHDAMYWYRQDPGQGLRLIYYSQIVNDFQKGDIAEGYSVSREKKESFPLTVTSAQKNPTAFYLCASRRLGGAYTEAFFGQGTRLTVV.

The chain joins TRBV7-2 to TRBJ1-6, with 7 positions matching TRBD1. V gave up 3 bases and J gave up 10 bases; unmatched junction bases: 9. The germline gives CDR1 SGHTA, CDR2 FQGNSA. The CDR3 totals 15 residues. CDR3 sequence reads: CASSFSLARGSPLHF. The CDR3 coding sequence is TGTGCCAGCAGCTTCTCCTTGGCCAGGGGGTCACCCCTCCACTTT.

A few counts support this clonotype. The gene calls are TRBV19 and TRBJ2-2; perhaps D is TRBD1 or TRBD2 (6 bases each). Germline V CDR1 and CDR2: LNHDA, SQIVND (reference sequence). This CDR3 is 13 amino acids long. Trimming shortened V by 3 bases and J by 6 bases, and 8 bases separated the two germline ends. The CDR3 spells CASSMGGAGELFF. In nucleotides, the CDR3 is TGTGCCAGTAGTATGGGGGGCGCCGGGGAGCTGTTTTTT.

J is TRBJ2-1 and V is TRBV30; 7 positions match TRBD1. The V gene's germline CDR1 is GTSNPN and CDR2 SVGIG (reference sequence). V shed 0 bases, J shed 8 bases, and the junction held 7 bases outside the gene matches. CDR3 length: 14 amino acids. This chain's CDR3 is CAWSVVSGGHEQFF. CDR3 nucleotides: TGTGCCTGGAGTGTCGTATCAGGGGGTCATGAGCAGTTCTTC.

The chain has TRBV12-3 or TRBV12-4 and TRBJ2-7; 11 nucleotides align to TRBD2. V gave up 3 bases and J gave up 5 bases; unmatched junction bases: 6. The CDR3 covers 15 residues. The CDR3 DNA reads TGTGCCAGCAGTTTTGAACTAGCGGGAGTCGACGAGCAGTACTTC. Protein sequence: CASSFELAGVDEQYF.

This clonotype turned up a few times. The J gene is TRBJ1-6, the V gene TRBV20-1; D gene ambiguous. Looked up from germline, CDR1 is DFQATT and CDR2 is SNEGSKA (reference sequence). The V gene lost 5 bases and the J gene lost 10 bases, with 6 bases spanning the gap. CDR3 length: 10 amino acids. CDR3 DNA: TGCAGTGCTCCGGGCTCACCCCTCCACTTT. It yields the protein CSAPGSPLHF.

In its sample, this clonotype was seen many times. The V and J genes are TRBV27 and TRBJ2-1; 9 positions match TRBD2. Germline V gene lookup returns CDR1 MNHEY and CDR2 SMNVEV (reference sequence). With V trimmed by 6 bases and J by 10 bases, 16 bases remained unmatched. This CDR3 contains 16 residues. The CDR3 coding sequence is TGTGCCAGCAGCCGCCTAAGTAGCGGGAGCCCCGTCGAGCAGTTCTTC. Amino acids: CASSRLSSGSPVEQFF.

This chain connects TRBV5-1 to TRBJ1-5, with D maybe TRBD1 (5 bases). Deletions cut 0 bases from V and 6 bases from J, with 7 bases between. Germline CDR1 and CDR2: SGHRS and YFSETQ. This CDR3 spans 13 amino acids. CDR3 loop: CASSLAGCQPQHF. DNA for the CDR3: TGCGCCAGCAGCTTGGCAGGGTGTCAGCCCCAGCATTTT. The full variable domain, its missing parts supplied by reference TRBV5-1 and TRBJ1-5, is KAGVTQTPRYLIKTRGQQVTLSCSPISGHRSVSWYQQTPGQGLQFLFEYFSETQRNKGNFPGRFSGRQFSNSRSEMNVSTLELGDSALYLCASSLAGCQPQHFGDGTRLSIL.

This clonotype was picked up a small number of times. The chain employs TRBV24-1 and TRBJ2-1; D possibly corresponds to TRBD2 (5 bases). Germline CDR1 KGHDR, CDR2 SFDVKD. This CDR3 spans 15 amino acids. V dropped 0 bases and J dropped 9 bases, with 14 bases sitting between them. The CDR3: CATSDLGLGGGEQFF. The CDR3 bases are TGTGCCACCAGTGATTTGGGACTCGGAGGTGGTGAGCAGTTCTTC.

As DNA, the CDR3 is TGTGCCAGCAGCTTATCAGGGGACCCTAACTATGGCTACACCTTC. This gives the protein CASSLSGDPNYGYTF. This chain joins TRBV11-2 and TRBJ1-2; the D gene is possibly TRBD1 (6 bases). This CDR3 has 15 residues. V was pared by 2 bases and J by 0 bases, with 10 bases between. Germline V lookup: CDR1 SGHAT, CDR2 FQNNGV.

This clonotype was counted many times. The chain carries TRBV10-3 and TRBJ2-7; D remains unclear. The CDR3 is 13 amino acids. V dropped 3 bases and J dropped 3 bases, with 9 bases sitting between them. Per germline, CDR1 ENHRY and CDR2 SYGVKD. CDR3 sequence reads: CAISDASFYEQYF. DNA of the CDR3: TGTGCCATCAGTGATGCCAGTTTCTACGAGCAGTACTTC.